Listed below are T cell receptor beta chains from one sample, sequenced in a study of blood T cell repertoires in COVID-19. Measured with immunoSEQ multiplex PCR; TCRdb has only the in-frame clones, and not every one. The sample lists about 370,000 clones; 80% to 90% were seen once. The sample was peripheral blood. These receptors were taken from a woman aged 25 to 39 with COVID-19, enrolled during active disease. Both conserved end residues are part of each CDR3. Clone size, where shown, is once, few, many, or a class for clones that have expanded.

clone size | V gene | CDR3 protein
. | TRBV19 | CASSYRSGVPLDTQYF
few | TRBV5-4 | CASSPLGGGGEGTEAFF
. | TRBV6-2/TRBV6-3 | CASSYGLAGALVYF
few | TRBV5-6 | CASSNSYADTQYF
. | TRBV10-3 | CAISEQGASGTEAFF
. | TRBV9 | CASSPRTSGSGETQYF
. | TRBV7-2 | CASSLGTGDGNTIYF
. | TRBV19 | CASSIRQGSTSGGELFF
. | TRBV6-2/TRBV6-3 | CASSFHSPYEQYF
. | TRBV7-2 | CASSLGSASGVSSYNEQFF
once | TRBV13 | CASAPDGGGPPYGYTF
. | TRBV19 | CASSTRDRGQETQYF
. | TRBV18 | CASSGDSYEQYF
. | TRBV5-1 | CASSLAERLAGKNEQFF
. | TRBV7-9 | CASTPPGEGTEAFF
. | TRBV5-1 | CASSFDGAYNEQFF
. | TRBV28 | CASSLPGGQGLPYEQYF
. | TRBV13 | CASSSDRGYEQYF
. | TRBV5-6 | CASSSGTVNSPLHF
. | TRBV5-8 | CASSSQRGAFGAQYF
. | TRBV3-1/TRBV3-2 | CASSQPLSHLRGKPNEQYF
. | TRBV4-1 | CASSRSGQAIDTQYF